This T cell receptor (beta chain) was identified in a study of blood T cell repertoires in COVID-19. Overall study context: Samples came from the United States, Italy and Spain, spanning acute and convalescent COVID-19. PBMCs, B-cell-depleted T cells, or T cells were the source of the cDNA or gDNA that made up the material.

As originally analysed: The assay estimated nucleated cells by amplifying reference gene primers. Only in-frame clones appear in the TCRdb table, and some are missing; sequencing was by immunoSEQ multiplex PCR. Clone size and the V and J calls come from that table; the DNA yielded D and trimming. The sample lists some 50,000 clones; approximately 87% were seen once. V dropped 2 bases and J dropped 5; count of bases not matched to a gene: 10. Germline V gives CDR1 LGHDT, CDR2 YNNKEL (reference sequence). The CDR3 is 16 amino acids. The sequenced sample consisted of peripheral blood. The chain has TRBV3-1 (or the pseudogene TRBV3-2) and TRBJ2-5, with 8 bases aligning to TRBD2. The sequence came from a human donor in a cohort sampled during active COVID-19. CDR3 coding DNA: TGTGCCAGCAGCCAAATAGCGGGGTCCGAGGAGGAGACCCAGTACTTC. Translation: CASSQIAGSEEETQYF.